This TCR beta chain appears in the sequencing data of a study of pediatric ulcerative colitis. Regarding the study as a whole: Clonal expansions reduced rectal repertoire diversity in acute severe colitis. A couple of rectal CDR3 clonotypes occurred in all ulcerative colitis patients. Blood samples from a couple of patients yielded substantially fewer templates and were excluded from blood-rectal overlap analysis.

Using immunoSEQ multiplex PCR, the repertoire was profiled, and TCRdb retains in-frame clones only, with some absent. The sample records tens of thousands of clones, around 64% being singletons. This clone has more than one count but fewer than ten. Antigen: not known. Distinct nucleotide sequences in the sample also encode this CDR3. The rectum was sampled with one to two pinch biopsies at colonoscopy. The material sequenced was gut tissue. This TCR derives from a boy aged 10-17 years with severe ulcerative colitis.

The CDR3 bases are TGTGCCTGGAGTGGCTTCTCTGGGGCCAACGTCCTGACTTTC. Its translation: CAWSGFSGANVLTF. The chain recombines TRBV30 with TRBJ2-6; D uncertain. The germline CDR1 and CDR2 sequences are GTSNPN and SVGIG (reference sequence). CDR3 length: 14 residues. V lost 1 base, J lost 0 bases, and 4 bases lay in between.